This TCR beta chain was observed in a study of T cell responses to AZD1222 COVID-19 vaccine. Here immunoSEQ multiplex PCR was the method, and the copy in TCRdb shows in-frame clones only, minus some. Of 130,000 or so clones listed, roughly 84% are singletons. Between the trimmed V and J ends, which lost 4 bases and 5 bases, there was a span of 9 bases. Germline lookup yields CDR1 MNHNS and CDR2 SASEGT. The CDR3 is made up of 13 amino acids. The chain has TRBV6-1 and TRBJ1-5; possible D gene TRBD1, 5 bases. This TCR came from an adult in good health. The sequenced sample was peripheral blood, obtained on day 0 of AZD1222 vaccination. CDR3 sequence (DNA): TGTGCCAGCAGTGGCGACAGCTATCAGCCCCAGCATTTT. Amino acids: CASSGDSYQPQHF.